A single sample is the source of the 9 T cell receptor beta chains below, sequenced in a study of cytomegalovirus exposure and HLA in healthy donors. Profiled with immunoSEQ multiplex PCR; TCRdb holds only in-frame clones, not every one. The top ten hold 1% of the sample, which has over 250,000 clones, 80% to 90% seen once. The sequenced material came from PBMCs. Source of these receptors: a young woman in good health and CMV-seronegative.

This chain joins TRBV5-1 and TRBJ2-1; the match to TRBD1 covers 8 bases. Germline V gene data show CDR1 as SGHRS and CDR2 as YFSETQ. V lost 4 bases to trimming and J lost 2 bases; unmatched junction nucleotides: 2. The CDR3 length is 14 residues. CDR3 DNA sequence: TGCGCCAGCAGCCAGACAGGGGCCTACAATGAGCAGTTCTTC. Residues: CASSQTGAYNEQFF.

This sequence joins TRBV30 and TRBJ2-6; 11 nucleotides match TRBD2. J lost 0 bases, V lost 1 base, and 5 bases had no gene match. The CDR3 contains 18 residues. Per the germline V gene, CDR1 is GTSNPN and CDR2 is SVGIG (reference sequence). CDR3 in DNA: TGTGCCTGGAGTGCCCCGGGACTAGCGGCCTCTGGGGCCAACGTCCTGACTTTC. Protein product: CAWSAPGLAASGANVLTF.

The chain joins TRBV13 to TRBJ2-7, with TRBD2 matching over 14 bases. J was trimmed by 0 bases and V by 5 bases; bases with no gene match: 6. This CDR3 spans 17 amino acids. Germline V gene sequence: CDR1 PRHDT, CDR2 FYEKMQ (reference sequence). The DNA for the CDR3 is TGTGCCAGCAGCCAGACTAGCGGGGGGGCAAGCTCCTACGAGCAGTACTTC. Translating it yields CASSQTSGGASSYEQYF.

The gene calls are TRBV28 and TRBJ2-1; TRBD1 aligns across 10 bases. The CDR3 is 18 residues long. V was clipped by 6 bases and J by 6 bases; unmatched bases: 17. Germline CDR1 reads MDHEN; CDR2 reads SYDVKM. CDR3 coding DNA: TGTGCCAGCAGCCTCCGAGACAGGGGGCCAGGTCGGGTCAATGAGCAGTTCTTC. It translates to CASSLRDRGPGRVNEQFF.

Of note for this clone: Other DNA sequences in the same sample also yield this CDR3. The rearrangement joins TRBV5-6 to TRBJ2-6, with D tentatively TRBD1 (5 bases). CDR1 and CDR2 (germline): SGHDT, YYEEEE. This CDR3 has 15 residues. The V and J ends lost 5 bases and 1 base respectively, with 10 bases between them. CDR3 DNA sequence: TGTGCCAGCAGTAGAAGGGGATCTGGGGCCAACGTCCTGACTTTC. Its protein product is CASSRRGSGANVLTF.

The V and J genes are TRBV29-1 and TRBJ2-7; 8 positions agree with TRBD1. The CDR3 has 12 amino acids. CDR1 and CDR2 (germline): SQVTM, ANQGSEA. This CDR3 reads CSGRTGTYEQYF. The CDR3 bases are TGCAGTGGACGGACAGGGACCTACGAGCAGTACTTC.

The V gene is TRBV5-1, the J gene TRBJ1-1; TRBD1 might be the D (6 bases). In germline, CDR1 is SGHRS, CDR2 YFSETQ. The CDR3 is made up of 15 amino acids. The V gene lost 0 bases and the J gene lost 4 bases, with 13 bases spanning the gap. The chain's CDR3 is CASSLDGGRGTEAFF. For the CDR3, the DNA is TGCGCCAGCAGCTTGGATGGGGGCCGGGGCACTGAAGCTTTCTTT.

To note about this clone: Other DNA sequences in this sample translate to the same CDR3. V is TRBV5-1 and J is TRBJ1-2, with TRBD1 matching over 11 bases. Per the germline V gene, CDR1 is SGHRS and CDR2 is YFSETQ. CDR3 length equals 14 residues. With 2 bases clipped from V and 4 bases from J, the junction kept 1 base outside the gene matches. CDR3 sequence: CASSLGTGGYGYTF. The CDR3 DNA sequence: TGCGCCAGCAGCTTAGGGACAGGGGGCTATGGCTACACCTTC.

The rearrangement uses TRBV6-1 and TRBJ1-5; unclear D gene. Trimming removed 0 bases from V and 0 bases from J, with 12 bases in between. The germline V gene encodes CDR1 MNHNS and CDR2 SASEGT. The CDR3 has 17 residues. The CDR3 DNA reads TGTGCCAGCAGTGAAGCGATCACACCTGATAGCAATCAGCCCCAGCATTTT. Encoded protein: CASSEAITPDSNQPQHF.